The 19 T cell receptor beta chains below were found in one sample sequenced in a study. TCRdb reprocessed the 5' RACE reads via MiXCR and lists one record per CDR3 protein. The profile shows 45,000 to 60,000 distinct CDR3 sequences, roughly 22% of them singletons. Source material: tumor-infiltrating naive CD4+ T cells sorted from the breast tumor. Subset noted: naive CD4+ T cells, CD4+CD45RA+CD25-. The receptors were sampled from a female donor with breast cancer.

This clonotype was recorded a few times. V gene TRBV27 combines with J gene TRBJ1-4; 8 bases match TRBD1. V lost 5 bases to trimming and J lost 8 bases; unmatched junction nucleotides: 13. CDR1 and CDR2 from the germline V gene are MNHEY and SMNVEV (reference sequence). The CDR3 length is 16 residues. CDR3 nucleotide sequence: TGTGCCAGCAGTCCCCAGGACAGGGTCGGGGAGGAAAAACTGTTTTTT. Amino acid sequence: CASSPQDRVGEEKLFF.

This clonotype came up many times. The CDR3 protein is CSVGRNSNNEQFF. DNA for the CDR3: TGCAGCGTTGGGAGGAACTCTAACAATGAGCAGTTCTTC. This chain uses TRBV29-1 with TRBJ2-1; tentative D call: TRBD2 (5 bases). Germline CDR1 SQVTM, CDR2 ANQGSEA. The CDR3 has 13 residues. V lost 4 bases and J lost 5, with 12 bases in between.

This clonotype has only a few counts. The gene calls are TRBV5-1 and TRBJ1-1, with D maybe TRBD1 (6 bases). The CDR3 has 14 amino acids. Trimming cost V 4 bases and J 4 bases, with 14 bases left between them. Germline-derived CDR1 and CDR2 are SGHRS and YFSETQ. CDR3 amino acids: CASSIQGGGTEAFF. CDR3 in DNA: TGCGCCAGCAGCATACAGGGCGGGGGCACTGAAGCTTTCTTT. Together with reference TRBV5-1 and TRBJ1-1, the CDR3 gives the full variable domain: KAGVTQTPRYLIKTRGQQVTLSCSPISGHRSVSWYQQTPGQGLQFLFEYFSETQRNKGNFPGRFSGRQFSNSRSEMNVSTLELGDSALYLCASSIQGGGTEAFFGQGTRLTVV.

The gene calls are TRBV5-1 and TRBJ2-1; a possible D gene is TRBD2 (5 bases). The germline V gene has CDR1 SGHRS and CDR2 YFSETQ. CDR3 length equals 13 residues. The ends were cut back, 3 bases at V and 9 bases at J, with 13 bases in the middle. For the CDR3, the DNA is TGCGCCAGCAGCTCCGGTCGAGGAGGTGAGCAGTTCTTC. This gives the protein CASSSGRGGEQFF.

The V call is TRBV20-1, the J call TRBJ1-5; 7 positions agree with TRBD1. Germline values: CDR1 DFQATT, CDR2 SNEGSKA (reference sequence). Trimming cost V 3 bases and J 4 bases; bases outside gene matches: 18. This CDR3 spans 18 amino acids. This CDR3 reads CSASLRLVPSRGNQPQHF. The CDR3 coding sequence is TGCAGTGCTAGTCTTCGACTCGTTCCCTCCAGGGGGAATCAGCCCCAGCATTTT.

The sample holds a few counts of this clonotype. The chain joins TRBV5-1 to TRBJ2-2; 7 bases map to TRBD1. CDR1 is SGHRS and CDR2 is YFSETQ in the germline V gene. Germline trimming cut 4 bases from V and 0 bases from J; bases unmatched to any gene: 3. This CDR3 is 15 amino acids long. The CDR3 reads CASSPDRTNTGELFF. The CDR3, as DNA: TGCGCCAGCAGCCCGGACAGGACGAACACCGGGGAGCTGTTTTTT.

V and J are TRBV24-1 and TRBJ2-7; D is perhaps TRBD1 or TRBD2 (6 bases each). Germline V gene lookup returns CDR1 KGHDR and CDR2 SFDVKD. V was cut by 4 bases and J by 1 base, with 13 bases left in between. This CDR3 is built from 15 residues. CDR3 sequence reads: CATSELGGVSYEQYF. The CDR3 DNA reads as TGTGCCACCAGTGAGCTCGGGGGCGTATCCTACGAGCAGTACTTC.

This clonotype was counted a few times. The rearrangement joins TRBV7-2 to TRBJ1-2; a weak D match, TRBD1 (5 bases). The CDR3 has 15 amino acids. Trimming cost V 5 bases and J 0 bases, with 13 bases left between them. The germline gives CDR1 SGHTA, CDR2 FQGNSA. CDR3 sequence reads: CASSPRTRANYGYTF. CDR3 nucleotide sequence: TGTGCCAGCAGCCCCCGGACACGTGCTAACTATGGCTACACCTTC.

This clonotype was counted many times. This rearrangement joins TRBV5-1 to TRBJ2-3; TRBD1 agrees at 7 bases. Germline-derived CDR1 and CDR2 are SGHRS and YFSETQ. The CDR3 sequence is 13 residues long. V shed 0 bases and J 11 bases; nucleotides not matched to a gene: 6. CDR3 coding DNA: TGCGCCAGCAGCTTGGCCAAGGGGGCTGTGCAGTATTTT. It is translated as CASSLAKGAVQYF.

Remarks on this clonotype: Because the CDR3 is missing its conserved closing phenylalanine or tryptophan, this is likely a read error. The rearrangement links TRBV2 to TRBJ1-2, with no clear D. The ends were cut back, 5 bases at V and 8 bases at J, with 12 bases in the middle. The germline V gene encodes CDR1 SNHLY and CDR2 FYNNEI. This CDR3 is 12 amino acids long. DNA for the CDR3: TGTGCCAGCAGTTATGGCCCGGGAGGCTACACCATC. This encodes CASSYGPGGYTI.

The chain is built from TRBV12-3 or TRBV12-4 and TRBJ2-3; D remains unclear. This CDR3 region has 14 residues. Trimming removed 7 bases from V and 4 bases from J, with 15 bases in between. As DNA, the CDR3 is TGTGCCAGCACCGAAGGATTTACCTCAGATACGCAGTATTTT. It codes for CASTEGFTSDTQYF.

The chain is built from TRBV18 and TRBJ1-3; perhaps TRBD1 as D (5 bases). V was trimmed by 1 base and J by 4 bases, leaving 8 bases between them. The CDR3 spans 14 residues. CDR1 is KGHSH, CDR2 LQKENI, per germline. This CDR3 is CASSPQGPGNTIYF. CDR3 sequence (DNA): TGTGCCAGCTCACCACAGGGGCCCGGAAACACCATATATTTT.

The chain combines TRBV7-9 with TRBJ1-1, with TRBD1 as a possible D gene (6 bases). Germline V gene data show CDR1 as SEHNR and CDR2 as FQNEAQ (reference sequence). Deletions cut 4 bases from V and 6 bases from J, with 12 bases between. The CDR3 loop spans 13 amino acids. CDR3 DNA sequence: TGTGCCAGCAGCTCACAGGGAGGAGCTGAAGCTTTCTTT. The encoded protein is CASSSQGGAEAFF.

The CDR3 loop is CASSLGGLSTDTQYF. The CDR3 bases are TGTGCCAGCAGCTTGGGGGGTCTCAGCACAGATACGCAGTATTTT. This sequence joins TRBV5-5 and TRBJ2-3; D gene uncertain. Germline CDR1 and CDR2: SGHKS and YYEKEE (reference sequence). The V gene lost 0 bases and the J gene lost 0 bases, with 8 bases spanning the gap. The CDR3 length is 15 residues.

This clonotype was observed a handful of times. The chain carries TRBV7-9 and TRBJ2-1, with TRBD2 matching 8 bases. The V gene's germline CDR1 is SEHNR and CDR2 FQNEAQ (reference sequence). The CDR3 totals 15 residues. The ends lost 6 bases at V and 6 bases at J; junction bases unmatched: 10. Here the CDR3 reads CASRYPPGGSNEQFF. The CDR3 DNA reads TGTGCCAGCAGGTACCCTCCGGGAGGGAGCAATGAGCAGTTCTTC.

A remark on this clonotype: Here the CDR3 omits its conserved ending phenylalanine or tryptophan, so a read error is the likely source. The V and J genes are TRBV2 and TRBJ2-7, with a possible D match to TRBD1 (5 bases). Trimming removed 6 bases at V and 0 bases at J, with 12 bases between. CDR3 size: 14 residues. The germline V gene encodes CDR1 SNHLY and CDR2 FYNNEI. CDR3 amino acids: CASRNQGGSYEQYS. CDR3 bases: TGTGCCAGCAGAAATCAGGGCGGCTCCTACGAGCAGTACTCC.

Note on this clonotype: This may stem from a read error, because a much larger clone lies one nucleotide away. The gene calls are TRBV7-2 and TRBJ2-4; tentative D call: TRBD1 (5 bases). The CDR3 totals 15 residues. Looked up from germline, CDR1 is SGHTA and CDR2 is FQGNSA. The CDR3 loop is CASSLGGGAKNIQHF. Here the CDR3 DNA reads TGTGCCAGCAGCTTAGGTGGTGGGGCCAAAAACATTCAGCACTTC. Full variable domain (remainder filled in from reference TRBV7-2 and TRBJ2-4): GAGVSQSPSNKVTEKGKDVELRCDPISGHTALYWYRQSLGQGLEFLIYFQGNSAPDKSGLPSDRFSAERTGGSVSTLTIQRTQQEDSAVYLCASSLGGGAKNIQHFGAGTRLSVL.

V and J are TRBV9 and TRBJ1-6; weak D call: TRBD1 (6 bases). V was cut by 7 bases and J by 10 bases, with 21 bases left in between. Germline V gives CDR1 SGDLS, CDR2 YYNGEE. The length of the CDR3 is 15 residues. The CDR3 reads CASQGLGGSSSPLHF. CDR3 sequence (DNA): TGTGCCAGCCAGGGGCTTGGGGGCTCGTCATCACCCCTCCACTTT.

The rearrangement links TRBV5-1 to TRBJ1-4; D gene uncertain. V lost 2 bases and J 7 bases, leaving 12 bases between the germline ends. Germline loops: CDR1 SGHRS, CDR2 YFSETQ. The CDR3 sequence is 14 residues long. CDR3 loop: CASSLGSSSEKLFF. CDR3 nucleotides: TGCGCCAGCAGCTTAGGGTCGTCGAGTGAAAAACTGTTTTTT.